The 9 T cell receptor beta chains below were found in one sample sequenced in a study of early T cells in non-severe SARS-CoV-2 infection. TCRdb analysed the 5' RACE reads with MiXCR anew, one entry per CDR3 protein. The profile shows tens of thousands of distinct CDR3 sequences, less than 11% of them singletons. Sequences were derived from whole blood, sampled at baseline. The receptors here all came from an adult who was a healthcare worker with PCR-confirmed SARS-CoV-2 infection or an uninfected control (not recorded which).

Ten or more counts support this clonotype. The CDR3 loop is CASSLAGGPTGELFF. The CDR3 nucleotides are TGTGCCAGCAGTTTAGCGGGAGGTCCCACCGGGGAGCTGTTTTTT. This chain uses TRBV28 with TRBJ2-2; 8 bases map to TRBD2. Trimming took 2 bases from V and 4 from J; bases not matched to a gene: 3. CDR3 length: 15 amino acids. The germline V gene encodes CDR1 MDHEN and CDR2 SYDVKM.

This clonotype was seen a handful of times. This sequence joins TRBV18 and TRBJ1-6, with D perhaps TRBD1 (6 bases). Germline values: CDR1 KGHSH, CDR2 LQKENI. V was trimmed by 8 bases and J by 10 bases, leaving 12 bases between them. CDR3 size: 12 residues. The CDR3, as DNA: TGTGCCAGCCGGGGGGGGCGATCACCCCTCCACTTT. Its translation is CASRGGRSPLHF.

The V and J genes are TRBV7-3 and TRBJ2-1; D remains unclear. Germline-derived CDR1 and CDR2 are SGHTA and FQGTGA. V shed 2 bases and J shed 5 bases, with 7 bases lying between them. There are 13 residues in the CDR3. CDR3 in DNA: TGTGCCAGCAGCTTACTTCAGAACAATGAGCAGTTCTTC. Protein sequence: CASSLLQNNEQFF.

This clonotype was detected only a few times. This rearrangement joins TRBV10-3 to TRBJ1-3; 12 nucleotides agree with TRBD1. Germline V gene data show CDR1 as ENHRY and CDR2 as SYGVKD. V shed 11 bases and J 4 bases; nucleotides not matched to a gene: 12. CDR3 length: 16 residues. As DNA, the CDR3 is TGTGCCGGTAGACCGGGACAGGGGGCGCAAGGAAACACCATATATTTT. Its translation: CAGRPGQGAQGNTIYF.

This clonotype was counted a few times. At one end, the junction sequence differs from germline, possibly due to a read error. The J gene is TRBJ2-3, the V gene TRBV7-3; 7 bases align to TRBD2. In germline, CDR1 is SGHTA, CDR2 FQGTGA. The CDR3 has 13 amino acids. The CDR3 region has the DNA TGTGCCAGCAGCTTATTTAGCGGGTTTGAGGTGAATTTT. As protein: CASSLFSGFEVNF.

The sample holds a few counts of this clonotype. The J gene is TRBJ2-7, the V gene TRBV20-1; possibly TRBD1 for D (5 bases). V lost 2 bases and J lost 4, with 15 bases in between. Germline CDR1 is DFQATT and CDR2 is SNEGSKA (reference sequence). CDR3 size: 14 residues. CDR3 region: CSARLDRATYEQYF. The CDR3 nucleotides read TGCAGTGCTAGACTAGACAGAGCAACGTACGAGCAGTACTTC.

At least ten counts were recorded for this clonotype. This chain connects TRBV9 to TRBJ2-1, with a tentative D call TRBD1 (5 bases). Germline V gene data show CDR1 as SGDLS and CDR2 as YYNGEE. The CDR3 runs to 15 residues. Trimming left V 2 bases short and J 6 bases short, with 15 bases between. The CDR3, as DNA: TGTGCCAGCAGCGTCGACAGTCTTTCTCTCAATGAGCAGTTCTTC. Residues: CASSVDSLSLNEQFF.

This clonotype was recorded a few times. The gene calls are TRBV6-2 or TRBV6-3 and TRBJ2-2; no definite D call. CDR1 MNHEY and CDR2 SVGEGT come from the germline V gene. With 2 bases removed from V and 4 bases from J, the gap between germline ends came to 20 bases. This CDR3 contains 18 residues. CDR3 sequence (DNA): TGTGCCAGCAGTTACACGTCCCGACAACCATTGATCACCGGGGAGCTGTTTTTT. It yields the protein CASSYTSRQPLITGELFF.

This clonotype was seen a handful of times. The chain is built from TRBV18 and TRBJ2-1; TRBD1 matches 7 bases. V lost 5 bases and J lost 9; bases outside the gene matches: 7. Germline V CDR1 and CDR2: KGHSH, LQKENI. The CDR3 extends over 13 amino acids. The CDR3 DNA reads TGTGCCAGCTCAGTGGGACAGCAAGGTGAGCAGTTCTTC. Translating it yields CASSVGQQGEQFF.